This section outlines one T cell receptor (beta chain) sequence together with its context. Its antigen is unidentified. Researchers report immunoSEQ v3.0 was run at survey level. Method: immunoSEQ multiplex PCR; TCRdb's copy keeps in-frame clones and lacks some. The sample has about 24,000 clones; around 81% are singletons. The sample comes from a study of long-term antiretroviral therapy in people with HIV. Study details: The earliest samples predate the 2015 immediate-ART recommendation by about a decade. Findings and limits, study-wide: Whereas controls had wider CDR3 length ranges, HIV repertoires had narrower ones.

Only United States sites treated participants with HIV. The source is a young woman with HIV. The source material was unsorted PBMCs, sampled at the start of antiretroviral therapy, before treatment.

The CDR3 protein is CASSQVSGVYYEQYF. In DNA, the CDR3 is TGTGCCAGCAGCCAAGTCTCAGGGGTATACTACGAGCAGTACTTC. The rearrangement uses TRBV14 and TRBJ2-7; possible D gene TRBD1, 6 bases. Germline CDR1 and CDR2: SGHDN and FVKESK. Trimming took 1 base from V and 3 from J, leaving 13 bases between them. The CDR3 is 15 residues long.